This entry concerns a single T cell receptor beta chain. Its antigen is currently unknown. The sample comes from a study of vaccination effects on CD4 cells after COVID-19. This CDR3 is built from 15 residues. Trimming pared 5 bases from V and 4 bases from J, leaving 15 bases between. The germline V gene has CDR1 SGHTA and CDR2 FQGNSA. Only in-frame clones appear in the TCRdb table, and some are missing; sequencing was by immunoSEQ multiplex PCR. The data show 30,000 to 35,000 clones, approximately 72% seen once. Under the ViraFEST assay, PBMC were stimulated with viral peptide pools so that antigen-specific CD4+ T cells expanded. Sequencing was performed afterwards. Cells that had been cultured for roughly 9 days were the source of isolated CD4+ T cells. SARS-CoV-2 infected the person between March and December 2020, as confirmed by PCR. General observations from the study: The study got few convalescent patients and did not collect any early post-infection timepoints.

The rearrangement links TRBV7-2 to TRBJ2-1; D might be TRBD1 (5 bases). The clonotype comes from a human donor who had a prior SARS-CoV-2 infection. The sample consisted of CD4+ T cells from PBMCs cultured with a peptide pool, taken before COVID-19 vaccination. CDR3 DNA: TGTGCCAGCAGCCCGTTCTTAGGGGATTACAATGAGCAGTTCTTC. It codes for CASSPFLGDYNEQFF.